The 28 T cell receptor beta chains presented below share a single source sample, sequenced in a study of T cell repertoires in cytomegalovirus infection. TCRdb processed the reads anew with MiXCR; each CDR3 protein has one entry. This sample yields around 95,000 distinct CDR3 sequences, of which around 32% are seen a single time; about 72% belongs to the top ten. These receptors have no identified antigens. The specimen comprised CD8+ T cells from cultured PBMCs, sampled from culture after CMV antigen stimulation. The receptors shown here come from a human donor in good health (CMV status not recorded). Some clones in this sample may be carry-over from other donors' samples.

A few counts support this clonotype. This rearrangement joins TRBV7-9 to TRBJ2-7; 13 bases map to TRBD2. This CDR3 has 17 amino acids. After removal of 4 bases from V and 3 bases from J, the junction contained 9 bases not matched to a gene. In germline, CDR1 is SEHNR, CDR2 FQNEAQ (reference sequence). CDR3 sequence: CASSSTRGLAGVYEQYF. Here the CDR3 DNA reads TGTGCCAGCAGCTCAACCCGCGGACTAGCGGGGGTCTACGAGCAGTACTTC.

The chain recombines TRBV10-3 with TRBJ2-1; D call uncertain. Per the germline V gene, CDR1 is ENHRY and CDR2 is SYGVKD. The CDR3 consists of 13 residues. Deletions cut 3 bases from V and 4 bases from J, with 7 bases between. CDR3 bases: TGTGCCATCAGTGATGAGCAATACAATGAGCAGTTCTTC. As protein: CAISDEQYNEQFF.

V usage is TRBV19 and J usage is TRBJ2-1; D uncertain. This CDR3 is built from 12 residues. Germline-derived CDR1 and CDR2 are LNHDA and SQIVND (reference sequence). Trimming removed 4 bases from V and 6 bases from J, with 7 bases in between. The CDR3 sequence: CASSNLVNEQFF. The CDR3 nucleotides are TGTGCCAGTAGTAATTTGGTCAATGAGCAGTTCTTC.

The genes are TRBV7-2 and TRBJ2-5; D gene ambiguous. V shed 5 bases and J shed 4 bases, with 14 bases lying between them. The CDR3 sequence is 14 residues long. The germline CDR1 and CDR2 sequences are SGHTA and FQGNSA. The CDR3 sequence: CASSPDGFPETQYF. Written as DNA, the CDR3 is TGTGCCAGCAGCCCAGATGGGTTCCCAGAGACCCAGTACTTC.

The chain recombines TRBV19 with TRBJ1-5; a possible D gene is TRBD1 (6 bases). Per the germline V gene, CDR1 is LNHDA and CDR2 is SQIVND (reference sequence). This CDR3 has 16 residues. V was shortened by 5 bases and J by 1 base, with 15 bases between the two germline ends. The CDR3 DNA sequence: TGTGCCAGTAGTTGGGCAGGGGAAGGAAGCAATCAGCCCCAGCATTTT. It translates to CASSWAGEGSNQPQHF.

The V and J genes are TRBV12-3 or TRBV12-4 and TRBJ1-1; D is unresolved. The V end lost 5 bases, the J end lost 0 bases, and 10 bases lay between the germline ends. This CDR3 comprises 14 residues. CDR3 in DNA: TGTGCCAGCAGTGCGACTGCATTGAACACTGAAGCTTTCTTT. Encoded protein: CASSATALNTEAFF.

The chain employs TRBV9 and TRBJ1-2, with TRBD1 identical over 11 bases. CDR3 length: 18 residues. Germline CDR1 SGDLS, CDR2 YYNGEE. The V and J ends lost 4 bases and 4 bases, in that order; junction bases with no gene match: 15. CDR3 protein: CASSPFRDRGGVGYGYTF. The CDR3 DNA reads TGTGCCAGCAGCCCCTTCCGGGACAGGGGGGGTGTAGGCTATGGCTACACCTTC.

Many counts were recorded for this clonotype. The gene calls are TRBV5-8 and TRBJ1-6; D remains ambiguous. Germline assignment: CDR1 SGHTS and CDR2 YDEGEE. The CDR3 has 16 amino acids. Trimming removed 1 base from V and 0 bases from J, with 8 bases in between. This CDR3 reads CASSLTGISYNSPLHF. CDR3 DNA: TGTGCCAGCAGCTTGACCGGAATCTCCTATAATTCACCCCTCCACTTT.

As concerns this clonotype: Since no conserved phenylalanine or tryptophan closes the CDR3, a read error is the likely cause. The chain joins TRBV12-3 or TRBV12-4 to TRBJ2-4, with no clear D. The CDR3 runs to 14 residues. The germline V and J ends were trimmed by 4 bases and 2 bases, with 9 bases remaining between them. The CDR3 spells CASSSPESKNIQYS. The CDR3 region has the DNA TGTGCCAGCAGTTCCCCGGAATCCAAAAACATTCAGTACTCC.

This chain joins TRBV6-8 and TRBJ2-3, with 10 positions matching TRBD1. Germline V lookup: CDR1 MNHGY, CDR2 SAAAGT. V was clipped by 8 bases and J by 1 base; unmatched bases: 6. The CDR3 length is 15 residues. CDR3 residues: CASVDRGLGTDTQYF. Written as DNA, the CDR3 is TGTGCCAGCGTCGACAGGGGGCTTGGCACAGATACGCAGTATTTT.

Worth noting for this clonotype: One end of the junction fails to match germline, which may point to a read error. The rearrangement links TRBV7-8 to TRBJ2-7, with D possibly TRBD2 on 5 matching bases. Per the germline V gene, CDR1 is SGHVS and CDR2 is FQNEAQ. CDR3 size: 15 residues. The CDR3 sequence is CAGRNEWAGAYEQYF. The CDR3 nucleotides read TGTGCCGGCAGGAACGAATGGGCCGGGGCCTACGAGCAGTACTTC.

The chain employs TRBV2 and TRBJ1-3; D is ambiguous. The CDR3 length is 13 residues. Germline V gene sequence: CDR1 SNHLY, CDR2 FYNNEI. Trimming cost V 7 bases and J 6 bases, with 13 bases left between them. CDR3 in amino acids: CASIRPWENTIYF. The CDR3 coding sequence is TGTGCCAGCATTAGGCCTTGGGAAAACACCATATATTTT. Together with reference TRBV2 and TRBJ1-3, the CDR3 gives the full variable domain: EPEVTQTPSHQVTQMGQEVILRCVPISNHLYFYWYRQILGQKVEFLVSFYNNEISEKSEIFDDQFSVERPDGSNFTLKIRSTKLEDSAMYFCASIRPWENTIYFGEGSWLTVV.

The rearrangement joins TRBV5-1 to TRBJ2-1; no reliable D call. V lost 4 bases, J lost 3 bases, and 8 bases lay in between. Looked up from germline, CDR1 is SGHRS and CDR2 is YFSETQ. The length of the CDR3 is 13 residues. The CDR3 spells CASSPGDYNEQFF. DNA of the CDR3: TGCGCCAGCAGCCCAGGAGACTACAATGAGCAGTTCTTC.

This chain joins TRBV6-5 and TRBJ1-1; maybe TRBD1 (5 bases). Trimming left V 6 bases short and J 1 base short, with 15 bases between. Looked up from germline, CDR1 is MNHEY and CDR2 is SVGAGI. The CDR3 spans 15 residues. The CDR3 DNA follows: TGTGCCAGCAGGCAAAAAGGAGGGACGAACACTGAAGCTTTCTTT. It translates to CASRQKGGTNTEAFF.

This clonotype was observed many times. The chain joins TRBV24-1 to TRBJ2-2, with D perhaps assigned TRBD1 or TRBD2 (6 bases each). The CDR3 is made up of 15 amino acids. Trimming took off 4 bases at V and 6 bases at J, with 14 bases between the two ends. CDR1 and CDR2 (germline): KGHDR, SFDVKD. CDR3 region: CATSDPGARPGELFF. DNA for the CDR3: TGTGCCACCAGTGACCCGGGGGCGCGTCCCGGGGAGCTGTTTTTT.

This clonotype has a count of ten or more. This chain uses TRBV7-9 with TRBJ1-1; D gene uncertain. With 2 bases removed from V and 7 bases from J, the gap between germline ends came to 8 bases. Germline CDR1 and CDR2: SEHNR and FQNEAQ (reference sequence). There are 12 residues in the CDR3. The CDR3 DNA sequence: TGTGCCAGCAGCTTAACCCCGGGTGAAGCTTTCTTT. Amino acids: CASSLTPGEAFF.

This clonotype was found once. This chain joins TRBV9 and TRBJ1-1; possibly TRBD1 for D (6 bases). The V end lost 3 bases, the J end lost 3 bases, and 9 bases lay between the germline ends. There are 13 residues in the CDR3. CDR1 is SGDLS, CDR2 YYNGEE, per germline. The CDR3 spells CASSGGQYTEAFF. DNA of the CDR3: TGTGCCAGCAGCGGTGGACAGTACACTGAAGCTTTCTTT. The full variable domain, in which reference TRBV9 and TRBJ1-1 provide the parts outside the CDR3, is DSGVTQTPKHLITATGQRVTLRCSPRSGDLSVYWYQQSLDQGLQFLIQYYNGEERAKGNILERFSAQQFPDLHSELNLSSLELGDSALYFCASSGGQYTEAFFGQGTRLTVV.

V is TRBV7-6 and J is TRBJ2-1, with 9 bases that match TRBD1. Per the germline V gene, CDR1 is SGHVS and CDR2 is FNYEAQ. This CDR3 region has 16 residues. V was clipped by 1 base and J by 4 bases; unmatched bases: 5. The CDR3 loop reads CASSLEVTGGYNEQFF. In nucleotides, the CDR3 is TGTGCCAGCAGCTTAGAGGTGACAGGGGGTTACAATGAGCAGTTCTTC.

The rearrangement joins TRBV2 to TRBJ2-1; D remains ambiguous. Deletions cut 4 bases from V and 0 bases from J, with 10 bases between. This CDR3 has 15 residues. Germline CDR1 and CDR2: SNHLY and FYNNEI. The chain's CDR3 is CASSGGQTSYNEQFF. In DNA form, the CDR3 reads TGTGCCAGCAGTGGGGGTCAAACCTCCTACAATGAGCAGTTCTTC.

This clonotype was picked up a small number of times. The chain couples TRBV7-9 to TRBJ2-1, with D unresolved. The CDR3 extends over 14 amino acids. The ends were cut back, 5 bases at V and 0 bases at J, with 8 bases in the middle. CDR1 and CDR2 from the germline V gene are SEHNR and FQNEAQ (reference sequence). This CDR3 reads CASSGGSSYNEQFF. The CDR3, as DNA: TGTGCCAGCAGCGGCGGCAGCTCCTACAATGAGCAGTTCTTC.

The chain has TRBV15 and TRBJ1-4, with unresolved D. V lost 1 base, J lost 0 bases, and 12 bases lay in between. CDR3 length equals 17 residues. Germline CDR1 reads LNHNV; CDR2 reads YYDKDF (reference sequence). DNA for the CDR3: TGTGCCACCAGCAGAGTTCCTCCGACGGCAACTAATGAAAAACTGTTTTTT. It yields the protein CATSRVPPTATNEKLFF.

The V call is TRBV5-1, the J call TRBJ1-3; D remains ambiguous. Germline CDR1 and CDR2: SGHRS and YFSETQ. The CDR3 is 16 amino acids. V was shortened by 0 bases and J by 2 bases, with 12 bases between the two germline ends. CDR3 loop: CASSLETGRTGNTIYF. The CDR3 nucleotides are TGCGCCAGCAGCTTGGAAACGGGTAGGACTGGAAACACCATATATTTT.

J is TRBJ2-7 and V is TRBV7-6, with 12 bases that match TRBD2. The CDR3 runs 17 residues. In germline, CDR1 is SGHVS, CDR2 FNYEAQ. V shed 1 base, J shed 2 bases, and the junction held 6 bases outside the gene matches. The CDR3, as DNA: TGTGCCAGCAGCTTAGGGGCTAGCGGGGGGGTTACCTACGAGCAGTACTTC. Translating gives CASSLGASGGVTYEQYF.

V usage is TRBV27 and J usage is TRBJ1-5; 7 bases fit TRBD1. Germline assignment: CDR1 MNHEY and CDR2 SMNVEV (reference sequence). J gave up 3 bases and V 10 bases, and 6 bases lay outside the gene matches. There are 13 residues in the CDR3. The CDR3 bases are TGTGCCACCAGACAGGGACACAATCAGCCCCAGCATTTT. Translating gives CATRQGHNQPQHF.

The chain carries TRBV12-3 or TRBV12-4 and TRBJ2-7, with 9 bases that match TRBD1. CDR3 length: 15 amino acids. The V gene end was trimmed by 6 bases and the J gene end by 3 bases; junction bases not matched to a gene: 9. CDR3 sequence: CASSSTGGRGYEQYF. The CDR3 bases are TGTGCCAGCAGCTCGACAGGGGGTAGAGGCTACGAGCAGTACTTC.

The rearrangement uses TRBV28 and TRBJ1-5; unclear D gene. Germline V gene sequence: CDR1 MDHEN, CDR2 SYDVKM. Trimming stripped 4 bases from V and 5 bases from J, with 9 bases between. The CDR3 sequence is 13 residues long. The DNA for the CDR3 is TGTGCCAGCAGTTATGGGCCCGATCAGCCCCAGCATTTT. It codes for CASSYGPDQPQHF. Full variable domain (remainder filled in from reference TRBV28 and TRBJ1-5): DVKVTQSSRYLVKRTGEKVFLECVQDMDHENMFWYRQDPGLGLRLIYFSYDVKMKEKGDIPEGYSVSREKKERFSLILESASTNQTSMYLCASSYGPDQPQHFGDGTRLSIL.

V and J are TRBV7-8 and TRBJ1-1; D may be TRBD1 (5 bases). The length of the CDR3 is 14 residues. The V gene's germline CDR1 is SGHVS and CDR2 FQNEAQ. Trimming cost V 2 bases and J 1 base, with 8 bases left between them. CDR3 amino acids: CASSLKGQNTEAFF. Written as DNA, the CDR3 is TGTGCCAGCAGCTTAAAGGGGCAGAACACTGAAGCTTTCTTT.

The chain joins TRBV7-9 to TRBJ2-3, with D uncertain. Trimming stripped 4 bases from V and 4 bases from J, with 6 bases between. The CDR3 has 12 residues. Germline loops: CDR1 SEHNR, CDR2 FQNEAQ (reference sequence). The DNA for the CDR3 is TGTGCCAGCAGCTGGGGATCAGATACGCAGTATTTT. Amino acids: CASSWGSDTQYF.